These T cell receptor beta chains were read from a single sample in a study of CD8 T cells in ankylosing spondylitis. Each CDR3 protein gets one entry after TCRdb re-called the 5' RACE reads with MiXCR. The sample has about 480,000 distinct CDR3 sequences; 17% are singletons. The source material was blood, either unsorted or a sorted T cell fraction (not recorded which). The receptors here all came from a male donor with ankylosing spondylitis. Both conserved end residues are trimmed from each CDR3. Size is stated for part of the rows, as once, few or many counts, or as a class when the clone is expanded.

CDR3,size,V,J
AWSVGSGFGEQF,.,TRBV30,TRBJ2-1
ASSSQGAPYEQY,.,TRBV27,TRBJ2-7
ASSEGKGVLYEQY,few,TRBV6-1,TRBJ2-7
SVDAVGGPSNEQF,.,TRBV29-1,TRBJ2-1
ASSQLSSGLSYEQY,few,TRBV4-2,TRBJ2-7
ASSFATSEQETQY,few,TRBV5-1,TRBJ2-5
ASGQGFEQF,.,TRBV19,TRBJ2-1
ASSSLLSNTIY,.,TRBV11-2,TRBJ1-3
ASSFSGTGGETQY,.,TRBV7-2,TRBJ2-5
ATSDPKRGGALIDEQF,few,TRBV24-1,TRBJ2-1
ASSLKSLANEQF,.,TRBV5-6,TRBJ2-1
ASSPPDSYEQY,few,TRBV18,TRBJ2-7
ATATGGVVYEQF,.,TRBV15,TRBJ2-1
ASSTPGTGEFEQY,many,TRBV27,TRBJ2-7
ASSLAKGYSYEQY,few,TRBV7-6,TRBJ2-7
ASSVSGSGDEQF,.,TRBV7-9,TRBJ2-1
ASSYGTGSYNEQF,few,TRBV6-2/TRBV6-3,TRBJ2-1
SATGLAGVYNEQF,few,TRBV20-1,TRBJ2-1
ASSLVRGTNTEAF,many,TRBV7-2,TRBJ1-1
ASTLTTGTSGRTYEQY,.,TRBV6-2/TRBV6-3,TRBJ2-7
SAGSSGSTYEQY,.,TRBV20-1,TRBJ2-7
IAGPRNTEAF,many,TRBV20-1,TRBJ1-1
ASSQDRGAKRSTDTQY,.,TRBV14,TRBJ2-3
ASSPFGANYGYT,.,TRBV7-6,TRBJ1-2
ASSRLGSYNEQF,.,TRBV28,TRBJ2-1
SAIGPGGNSPLH,.,TRBV20-1,TRBJ1-6
ASSYGGSGSTDTQY,.,TRBV6-2/TRBV6-3,TRBJ2-3
ASSGDINTGELF,.,TRBV4-2,TRBJ2-2
ASSLNRYRPNYGYT,.,TRBV5-6,TRBJ1-2
ASSSTGDLF,many,TRBV12-3/TRBV12-4,TRBJ2-1
ASSFLTGSQETQY,.,TRBV11-2,TRBJ2-5
ASSVGQGATGEQF,.,TRBV18,TRBJ2-1
ASSLFSSGRAREETQY,many,TRBV28,TRBJ2-5
ASSLIAGEIGEQF,few,TRBV7-2,TRBJ2-1
ASRPLTSGSQDTQY,.,TRBV11-1,TRBJ2-3
ASSGQSQRSPLH,few,TRBV12-3/TRBV12-4,TRBJ1-6
ASSRRQGAGYGYT,few,TRBV6-1,TRBJ1-2
ASSRRQGSHEQY,once,TRBV7-2,TRBJ2-7
ASSPHTGPNEKLF,.,TRBV4-3,TRBJ1-4
ASIPQGAANTGELF,few,TRBV6-2/TRBV6-3,TRBJ2-2
ASSLATQGGTDTQY,few,TRBV11-2,TRBJ2-3
ASSRAGGSGNTIY,.,TRBV7-9,TRBJ1-3